This T cell receptor beta chain was documented in a study of beta chain features in type 1 diabetes (dated by TCRdb to the late 2010s). A note on the overall study: No differences in mean age, gender distribution, total cell number or subset yield were found between patients and healthy donors. A total of approximately 99,000,000 sorted cells were examined across all samples, and RNA yield correlated strongly with the number of cells per subset. The study compared the TCRB repertoires of sorted circulating CD4+ T cell subsets in recently diagnosed type 1 diabetes patients with those in matched healthy donors. Regulatory and stem cell-like memory subsets were isolated from only 8 patients and roughly 8 healthy donors, whereas naive and central memory subsets came from all 28 donors. Study-level results and caveats: Naive, central memory and regulatory TCRB repertoires appeared to be more similar among patients than among healthy donors. Because cDNA rather than genomic DNA was sequenced, highly expressing activated cells could have been over-represented, although no difference in activation and CD3 levels was found between groups. Because the HLA sub-analyses included only small numbers of individuals, any influence of HLA type on TCRB rearrangement was left unresolved. At VDJ recombination sites, type 1 diabetes patients had fewer insertions and more deleted nucleotides, which implies abnormalities in thymic rearrangement. A moderate but significant shortening of TCRB CDR3 length was observed in type 1 diabetes patients in all four CD4+ subsets. Shorter templates might have been favored by PCR, but patient and control samples were amplified and corrected together, so both groups would have been affected equally by any skew.

Each donor gave one peripheral blood draw, roughly 0.11 L on average, collected into heparinised tubes. Naive, central memory, regulatory and stem cell-like memory CD4+ T cells were sorted on a BD FACSAria II using a panel including CD45RO, CCR7, CD25, CD127, CD95 and CD27. Purity was above 95% for every sorted population. PBMCs were separated immediately by Lymphoprep density gradient centrifugation and were stained directly, without being cultured. Samples were stained and sorted in pairs, with one healthy donor and one patient per experiment, so that batch effects were minimized. The entire isolated RNA was reverse transcribed using the High Capacity cDNA Reverse Transcription Kit, and thus expressed TCRB transcripts were sequenced. Naive, central memory and regulatory T cell samples underwent deep immunoSEQ sequencing, averaging about 3.5 million total reads per sample. After sorted cells were lysed in RLT buffer, RNA was extracted with DNase-treated RNeasy Micro or Mini kits, with the choice depending on cell number. Each cell subset was processed separately to prevent cross-contamination, with patient and healthy donor samples processed together. Using the immunoSEQ multiplex PCR, TCRB sequences were amplified from cDNA into 87-bp fragments spanning the CDR3 region. Sequencing of the amplicons was performed on the Illumina HiSeq platform. For the original study's pipeline: Synthetic template baselines were used to correct PCR bias computationally, reads within Hamming distance 2 were collapsed together, and singletons that could not be merged were discarded. By aligning reads against IMGT, V, D and J genes, CDR3 length, and insertions or deletions at six rearrangement sites were assigned. Within each subset, clonotype counts were normalized to sorted cell number, and only after that were true diversity and Gini coefficients computed with the tcR R package. The overlap coefficient, calculated on TCRB nucleotide sequences, was used to quantify repertoire sharing. As a proxy for the pre-selection repertoire, out-of-frame TCRB sequences from naive cells were analyzed. The immuneACCESS repertoire file appears here via TCRdb, limited to in-frame rearrangements. These files lack a portion of the clones; in checked studies, under half of the deficit traces to unresolved V genes, and the cause of the others is not known. V and J calls plus clone size are reproduced from that table; the DNA served to infer D and trimming. The sample contains around 150,000 clones, roughly 59% of them found a single time. The ten largest account for approximately 0.089% of the sample.

This clone showed up just a few times. The clone's antigen remains unknown. Base qualities are missing; no much larger clone stands one base away. CDR1 MGHRA and CDR2 YSYEKL are derived from the germline V gene. There are 14 amino acids in the CDR3, from cysteine to phenylalanine inclusive. Solely the CDR3 DNA is kept, with 42 bases framed from the first base. Clipping removes 5 bases from V and 5 bases from J, with 7 as the unmatched junction base count. The chain joins TRBV4-1 to TRBJ2-5; the junction holds 8 bases that match TRBD1. What was sequenced was naive CD4+ T cells from blood. This sample's cell subset or site label indicates: true naive CD4+ T cells. The source is a young man with type 1 diabetes. The nucleotide sequence is TGCGCCAGCAGCTGGGGACAGGCCGGGGAGACCCAGTACTTC. Its coded protein is CASSWGQAGETQYF.